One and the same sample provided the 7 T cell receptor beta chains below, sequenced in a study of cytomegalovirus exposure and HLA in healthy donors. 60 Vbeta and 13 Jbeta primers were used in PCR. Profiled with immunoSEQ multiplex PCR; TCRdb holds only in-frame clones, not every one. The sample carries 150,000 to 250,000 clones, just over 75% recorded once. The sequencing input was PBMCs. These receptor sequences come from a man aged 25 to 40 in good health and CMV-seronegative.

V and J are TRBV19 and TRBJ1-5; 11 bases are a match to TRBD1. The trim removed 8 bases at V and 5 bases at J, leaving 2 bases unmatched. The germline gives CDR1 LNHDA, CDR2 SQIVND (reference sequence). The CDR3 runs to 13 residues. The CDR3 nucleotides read TGTGCCAGTGGGGGACAGGGGGATCAGCCCCAGCATTTT. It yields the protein CASGGQGDQPQHF.

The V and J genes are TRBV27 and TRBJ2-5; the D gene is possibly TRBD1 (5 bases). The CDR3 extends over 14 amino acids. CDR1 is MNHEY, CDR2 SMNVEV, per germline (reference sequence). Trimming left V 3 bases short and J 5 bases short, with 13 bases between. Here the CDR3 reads CASSFRIPGETQYF. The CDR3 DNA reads TGTGCCAGCAGTTTTAGGATCCCAGGGGAGACCCAGTACTTC.

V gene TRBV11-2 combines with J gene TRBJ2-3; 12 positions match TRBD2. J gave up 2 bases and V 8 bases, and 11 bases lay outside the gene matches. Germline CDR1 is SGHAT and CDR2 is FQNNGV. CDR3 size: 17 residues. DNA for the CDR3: TGTGCCAGCTCCCTAGCGGGAGGGCCCTCTTTCACAGATACGCAGTATTTT. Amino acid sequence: CASSLAGGPSFTDTQYF.

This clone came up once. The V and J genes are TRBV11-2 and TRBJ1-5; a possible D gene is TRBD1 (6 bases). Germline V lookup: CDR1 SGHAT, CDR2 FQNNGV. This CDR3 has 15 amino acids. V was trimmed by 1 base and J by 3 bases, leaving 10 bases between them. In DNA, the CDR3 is TGTGCCAGCAGCTTAGGGCAGGGGCTCAATCAGCCCCAGCATTTT. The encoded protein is CASSLGQGLNQPQHF.

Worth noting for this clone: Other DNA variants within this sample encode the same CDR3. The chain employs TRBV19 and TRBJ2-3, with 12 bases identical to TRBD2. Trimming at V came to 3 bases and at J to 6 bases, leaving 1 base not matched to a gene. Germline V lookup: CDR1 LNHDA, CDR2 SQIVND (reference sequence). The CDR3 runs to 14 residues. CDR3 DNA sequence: TGTGCCAGTAGTATTGGACTAGCGGGGGATACGCAGTATTTT. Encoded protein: CASSIGLAGDTQYF.

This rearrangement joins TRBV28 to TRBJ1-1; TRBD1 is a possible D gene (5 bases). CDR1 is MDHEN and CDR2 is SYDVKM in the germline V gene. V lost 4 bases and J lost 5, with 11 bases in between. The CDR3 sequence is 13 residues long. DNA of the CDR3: TGTGCCAGCAGTTCAACAGGTGAGACTGAAGCTTTCTTT. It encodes CASSSTGETEAFF. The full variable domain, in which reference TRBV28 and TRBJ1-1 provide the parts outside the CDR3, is DVKVTQSSRYLVKRTGEKVFLECVQDMDHENMFWYRQDPGLGLRLIYFSYDVKMKEKGDIPEGYSVSREKKERFSLILESASTNQTSMYLCASSSTGETEAFFGQGTRLTVV.

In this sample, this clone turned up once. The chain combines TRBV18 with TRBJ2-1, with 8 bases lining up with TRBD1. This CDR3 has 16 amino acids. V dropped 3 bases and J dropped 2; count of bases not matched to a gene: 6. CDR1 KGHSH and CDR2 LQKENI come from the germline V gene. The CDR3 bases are TGTGCCAGCTCACCTGGGACAGGTGGTCCCTACAATGAGCAGTTCTTC. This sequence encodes CASSPGTGGPYNEQFF.